Sequencing of this TCR beta chain was carried out in a study of cytomegalovirus exposure and HLA in healthy donors. Study information: Tens of millions of unique TCR sequences came from HLA-typed donors in an early release.

Researchers ran the PCR with 60 Vbeta and 13 Jbeta primers. Some clones are missing from TCRdb's copy, which holds only in-frame ones; the method was immunoSEQ multiplex PCR. The profile shows about 160,000 clones, less than 90% of them singletons. This clone was recorded once. Antigen unknown. Study-wide findings and caveats: Later work associated 17,000 or so TCR beta sequences with HLA alleles at 0.05 false discovery rate.

CDR3 length: 17 amino acids. V was clipped by 5 bases and J by 2 bases; unmatched bases: 4. Germline V gene sequence: CDR1 SGHNT, CDR2 YENEEA. The rearrangement joins TRBV11-3 to TRBJ2-3, with 16 bases fitting TRBD2. The sequenced sample consisted of PBMCs. The TCR comes from a man aged 25-45 years in good health and CMV-seronegative. The DNA for the CDR3 is TGTGCCAGCAGCCCCGGGACTAGCGGGGGGGCCACAGATACGCAGTATTTT. Translation gives CASSPGTSGGATDTQYF.